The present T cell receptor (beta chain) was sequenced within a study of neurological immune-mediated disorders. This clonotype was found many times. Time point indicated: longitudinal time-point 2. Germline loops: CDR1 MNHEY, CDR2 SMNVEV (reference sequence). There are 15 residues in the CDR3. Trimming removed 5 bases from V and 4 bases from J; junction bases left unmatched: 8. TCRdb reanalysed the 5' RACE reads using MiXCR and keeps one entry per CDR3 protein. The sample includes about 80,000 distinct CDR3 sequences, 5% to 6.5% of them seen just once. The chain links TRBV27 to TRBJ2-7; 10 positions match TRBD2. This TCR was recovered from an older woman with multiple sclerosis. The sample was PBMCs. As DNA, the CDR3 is TGTGCCAGCAGTCTAAGACTAGCGGGCCAGTACGAGCAGTACTTC. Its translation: CASSLRLAGQYEQYF.